The sequence of this T cell receptor beta chain was determined in a study of CD8 T cells in Susac syndrome. V was clipped by 4 bases and J by 0 bases, with 12 bases between them. This CDR3 spans 14 amino acids. Germline CDR1 reads SQVTM; CDR2 reads ANQGSEA. Random hexamers were used to reverse transcribe the RNA input (about 0.45 to 1 ug). MiXCR was run by TCRdb on the immunoSEQ multiplex PCR reads, yielding one entry per CDR3 protein. This sample has tens of thousands of distinct CDR3 sequences, with roughly nine tenths found just once. Only one count was recorded for this clonotype. The clonotype comes from a human donor with multiple sclerosis. The rearrangement joins TRBV29-1 to TRBJ1-1; no reliable D call. The source material was CD8+ T cells from PBMCs. CDR3 in amino acids: CSVGEGILNTEAFF. CDR3 nucleotides: TGCAGCGTTGGTGAAGGGATCTTGAACACTGAAGCTTTCTTT.